Listed here are 27 T cell receptor beta chains from one sample, sequenced in a study of beta chain features in type 1 diabetes. Whole-study findings and limits: Shorter TCRB CDR3s, moderately but significantly so, were found in Type 1 diabetes patients in all four CD4+ subsets.

The whole isolated RNA underwent reverse transcription, so sequencing captured expressed TCRB transcripts. Method: immunoSEQ multiplex PCR; TCRdb's copy keeps in-frame clones and lacks some. This sample has approximately 250,000 clones, with 16% found just once. Antigens for these TCRs are unknown. The sequencing sample was made of naive CD4+ T cells from blood. The source of these receptors is a man aged 30 to 39 with type 1 diabetes.

This rearrangement joins TRBV30 to TRBJ1-4; D is unclear. Germline-derived CDR1 and CDR2 are GTSNPN and SVGIG (reference sequence). V lost 1 base and J lost 5, with 14 bases in between. The CDR3 totals 15 residues. CDR3 DNA sequence: TGTGCCTGGAGTGGATTTGGGCTTGGAAATGAAAAACTGTTTTTT. Translation gives CAWSGFGLGNEKLFF.

This clone was counted only a few times. Other DNA sequences in the same sample also yield this CDR3. The chain recombines TRBV10-3 with TRBJ2-1; D remains unclear. Per the germline V gene, CDR1 is ENHRY and CDR2 is SYGVKD. This CDR3 comprises 12 residues. V gave up 4 bases and J gave up 6 bases, with 7 bases separating them. This CDR3 is CAISGASNEQFF. The DNA of the CDR3 is TGTGCCATCAGTGGGGCGTCCAATGAGCAGTTCTTC.

This clone appeared a few times. This chain connects TRBV28 to TRBJ2-7; 10 nucleotides line up with TRBD1. Germline V gene lookup returns CDR1 MDHEN and CDR2 SYDVKM. Trimming took 11 bases from V and 7 from J; bases not matched to a gene: 11. The CDR3 loop spans 13 amino acids. The CDR3 protein is CASQGQGPWEQYF. DNA of the CDR3: TGTGCCTCCCAGGGACAGGGGCCATGGGAGCAGTACTTC.

This clone was counted between two and nine times. The chain employs TRBV29-1 and TRBJ2-3, with 11 bases identical to TRBD2. Germline V gene data show CDR1 as SQVTM and CDR2 as ANQGSEA. The CDR3 sequence is 15 residues long. After removal of 8 bases from V and 2 bases from J, the junction contained 9 bases not matched to a gene. The CDR3, as DNA: TGCAGCACAACCCTAGCGGGAGGCACCACAGATACGCAGTATTTT. It yields the protein CSTTLAGGTTDTQYF.

The V and J genes are TRBV11-2 and TRBJ1-4, with TRBD1 identical over 9 bases. The CDR3 loop spans 14 amino acids. With 5 bases clipped from V and 8 bases from J, the junction kept 6 bases outside the gene matches. Germline CDR1 and CDR2: SGHAT and FQNNGV. The CDR3 loop is CASSRQGVREKLFF. Written as DNA, the CDR3 is TGTGCCAGCAGCCGACAGGGGGTGCGGGAAAAACTGTTTTTT.

A few counts support this clone. J is TRBJ2-3 and V is TRBV21-1. TRBV21-1 is deemed a pseudogene. The CDR3 runs 10 residues. CDR3 DNA: TGTGCCAGCTCCACAGATACGCAGTATTTT. It encodes CASSTDTQYF.

This clone has just a few counts. This chain joins TRBV28 and TRBJ2-1; D remains ambiguous. V dropped 5 bases and J dropped 10 bases, with 9 bases sitting between them. Per germline, CDR1 MDHEN and CDR2 SYDVKM. The CDR3 runs to 11 residues. The CDR3 protein is CASSGMEEQFF. CDR3 bases: TGTGCCAGCAGTGGAATGGAGGAGCAGTTCTTC.

V gene TRBV4-1 combines with J gene TRBJ2-3; no clear D gene. Trimming pared 6 bases from V and 0 bases from J, leaving 16 bases between. The germline CDR1 and CDR2 sequences are MGHRA and YSYEKL. The CDR3 is made up of 16 amino acids. The DNA for the CDR3 is TGCGCCAGCAGATTAGTCTTAGGGTCTAGCACAGATACGCAGTATTTT. Translated: CASRLVLGSSTDTQYF.

A few counts support this clone. The chain uses TRBV5-1 and TRBJ2-5; TRBD1 is a possible D gene (6 bases). There are 16 residues in the CDR3. V lost 1 base and J lost 5, with 18 bases in between. In germline, CDR1 is SGHRS, CDR2 YFSETQ. CDR3 sequence reads: CASSLIGHPGQETQYF. The DNA of the CDR3 is TGCGCCAGCAGCTTGATTGGACACCCAGGACAGGAGACCCAGTACTTC.

The chain has TRBV29-1 and TRBJ1-1, with a possible D match to TRBD1 (5 bases). From germline, CDR1 is SQVTM and CDR2 ANQGSEA. The V gene lost 7 bases and the J gene lost 7 bases, with 10 bases spanning the gap. CDR3 length equals 10 residues. CDR3 region: CSAGTYEAFF. In nucleotides, the CDR3 is TGCAGCGCCGGGACCTATGAAGCTTTCTTT.

In its sample, this clone was seen a few times. The chain links TRBV18 to TRBJ2-7; 9 bases are a match to TRBD1. This CDR3 is built from 16 residues. After removal of 1 base from V and 0 bases from J, the junction contained 4 bases not matched to a gene. Germline loops: CDR1 KGHSH, CDR2 LQKENI. The DNA for the CDR3 is TGTGCCAGCTCACCACAGGGACAGGGCCGCTCCTACGAGCAGTACTTC. It translates to CASSPQGQGRSYEQYF.

There are a few counts of this clone. Other DNA sequences within the sample encode an identical CDR3. The chain uses TRBV29-1 and TRBJ2-3; D possibly uses TRBD1 or TRBD2 (5 bases each). There are 13 residues in the CDR3. V lost 5 bases and J 0 bases, leaving 9 bases between the germline ends. Germline V CDR1 and CDR2: SQVTM, ANQGSEA. CDR3 amino acids: CSVSGRSTDTQYF. CDR3 bases: TGCAGCGTTTCGGGACGGAGCACAGATACGCAGTATTTT.

This clone showed up just a few times. The chain combines TRBV29-1 with TRBJ1-4, with D perhaps matching TRBD1 (5 bases). Trimming removed 1 base at V and 7 bases at J, with 13 bases between. This CDR3 region has 14 residues. Germline V gene sequence: CDR1 SQVTM, CDR2 ANQGSEA. CDR3 nucleotide sequence: TGCAGCGTTGAAGTGGGTCGTAGGGGTGAAAAACTGTTTTTT. Translating it yields CSVEVGRRGEKLFF.

V usage is TRBV7-2 and J usage is TRBJ2-3; 9 nucleotides agree with TRBD2. This CDR3 has 13 residues. Germline values: CDR1 SGHTA, CDR2 FQGNSA. Trimming removed 9 bases from V and 6 bases from J; junction bases left unmatched: 7. CDR3 residues: CASRLAVSDTQYF. The CDR3 nucleotides are TGTGCCAGTAGACTAGCGGTCAGTGATACGCAGTATTTT.

The genes are TRBV18 and TRBJ2-5; TRBD2 is a possible D gene (6 bases). The CDR3 contains 13 residues. Germline V gene sequence: CDR1 KGHSH, CDR2 LQKENI. V dropped 3 bases and J dropped 5 bases, with 10 bases sitting between them. The CDR3 sequence is CASSPGEEETQYF. The DNA for the CDR3 is TGTGCCAGCTCACCCGGGGAGGAGGAGACCCAGTACTTC.

The V call is TRBV10-3, the J call TRBJ2-7; a weak D match, TRBD1 (6 bases). V dropped 2 bases and J dropped 2 bases, with 13 bases sitting between them. CDR1 and CDR2 (germline): ENHRY, SYGVKD. This CDR3 region has 15 residues. CDR3 amino acids: CAISETRDTTYEQYF. The CDR3 coding sequence is TGTGCCATCAGTGAGACACGGGACACAACCTACGAGCAGTACTTC.

There are a few counts of this clone. The V gene is TRBV30, the J gene TRBJ2-7; D possibly corresponds to TRBD1 (5 bases). Trimming shortened V by 1 base and J by 7 bases, and 14 bases separated the two germline ends. Per germline, CDR1 GTSNPN and CDR2 SVGIG (reference sequence). This CDR3 spans 13 amino acids. The CDR3 loop reads CAWSAGPQVEQYF. The CDR3 DNA is TGTGCCTGGAGTGCTGGGCCACAGGTTGAGCAGTACTTC.

The gene calls are TRBV4-3 and TRBJ2-2; 13 bases align to TRBD2. V shed 4 bases and J 6 bases; nucleotides not matched to a gene: 5. This CDR3 has 16 amino acids. Germline CDR1 and CDR2: LGHNA and YSLEER. CDR3 in DNA: TGCGCCAGCAGCCGTCAACTAGCGGGAGGGGCCGGGGAGCTGTTTTTT. This gives the protein CASSRQLAGGAGELFF.

The genes are TRBV30 and TRBJ1-1; 8 nucleotides align to TRBD1. V was clipped by 2 bases and J by 1 base; unmatched bases: 3. The CDR3 has 14 residues. The germline CDR1 and CDR2 sequences are GTSNPN and SVGIG (reference sequence). The CDR3 protein is CAWSSGTGNTEAFF. DNA of the CDR3: TGTGCCTGGAGTTCCGGGACAGGGAACACTGAAGCTTTCTTT.

This clone was found once. The chain links TRBV6-5 to TRBJ2-3; D unresolved. The CDR3 has 14 amino acids. Germline values: CDR1 MNHEY, CDR2 SVGAGI. V lost 0 bases, J lost 3 bases, and 7 bases lay in between. The CDR3 reads CASSYSVATDTQYF. DNA of the CDR3: TGTGCCAGCAGTTACTCGGTCGCTACAGATACGCAGTATTTT.

The gene calls are TRBV4-1 and TRBJ2-3; maybe TRBD2 (5 bases). The V and J ends lost 3 bases and 5 bases respectively, with 12 bases between them. Germline V gives CDR1 MGHRA, CDR2 YSYEKL. The CDR3 is 14 residues long. The DNA for the CDR3 is TGCGCCAGCAGCCATGCGGGCTGGGTAGATACGCAGTATTTT. It is translated as CASSHAGWVDTQYF.

V gene TRBV15 combines with J gene TRBJ2-3, with a possible D match to TRBD1 (6 bases). CDR1 and CDR2 from the germline V gene are LNHNV and YYDKDF (reference sequence). The CDR3 contains 13 residues. Trimming removed 7 bases from V and 5 bases from J, with 13 bases in between. The CDR3 reads CATKIQGEDTQYF. The CDR3 DNA is TGTGCCACCAAAATACAGGGTGAAGATACGCAGTATTTT.

The chain recombines TRBV27 with TRBJ2-5; D might be TRBD1 or TRBD2, each matching 5 bases. Trimming pared 3 bases from V and 1 base from J, leaving 12 bases between. Germline CDR1 is MNHEY and CDR2 is SMNVEV (reference sequence). The CDR3 is 15 amino acids. CDR3 in amino acids: CASSFGAGGQETQYF. CDR3 nucleotides: TGTGCCAGCAGTTTTGGTGCTGGGGGCCAAGAGACCCAGTACTTC.

This clone was picked up a small number of times. J is TRBJ2-6 and V is TRBV28, with D possibly TRBD2 on 6 matching bases. V was clipped by 0 bases and J by 4 bases, with 10 bases between them. Germline V gene sequence: CDR1 MDHEN, CDR2 SYDVKM. This CDR3 is 16 amino acids long. CDR3 in amino acids: CASSLWEGTGANVLTF. The CDR3 DNA reads as TGTGCCAGCAGTTTATGGGAGGGAACCGGGGCCAACGTCCTGACTTTC. Drawing the rest from reference TRBV28 and TRBJ2-6, the complete variable domain is DVKVTQSSRYLVKRTGEKVFLECVQDMDHENMFWYRQDPGLGLRLIYFSYDVKMKEKGDIPEGYSVSREKKERFSLILESASTNQTSMYLCASSLWEGTGANVLTFGAGSRLTVL.

The DNA for the CDR3 is TGTGCCAGCGGCAGACAGGGACAGAACTATGGCTACACCTTC. Its protein is CASGRQGQNYGYTF. V usage is TRBV7-2 and J usage is TRBJ1-2; 7 bases align to TRBD1. This CDR3 is 14 amino acids long. V gave up 8 bases and J gave up 2 bases; unmatched junction bases: 8. CDR1 SGHTA and CDR2 FQGNSA come from the germline V gene.

The gene calls are TRBV7-2 and TRBJ2-2, with D possibly TRBD1 on 5 matching bases. This CDR3 has 15 residues. CDR1 and CDR2 from the germline V gene are SGHTA and FQGNSA. The V and J ends lost 1 base and 3 bases respectively, with 9 bases between them. This CDR3 reads CASSLVSRDTGELFF. The CDR3 coding sequence is TGTGCCAGCAGCTTAGTTTCCAGGGACACCGGGGAGCTGTTTTTT.

This clone showed up just a few times. The chain recombines TRBV15 with TRBJ2-5; D not certain. The V and J ends lost 3 bases and 1 base respectively, with 6 bases between them. Germline CDR1 is LNHNV and CDR2 is YYDKDF (reference sequence). This CDR3 has 13 residues. CDR3 in DNA: TGTGCCACCAGCAGGTCGACCCAAGAGACCCAGTACTTC. Protein product: CATSRSTQETQYF. Using reference TRBV15 and TRBJ2-5 for the parts outside the CDR3, the full variable domain is DAMVIQNPRYQVTQFGKPVTLSCSQTLNHNVMYWYQQKSSQAPKLLFHYYDKDFNNEADTPDNFQSRRPNTSFCFLDIRSPGLGDTAMYLCATSRSTQETQYFGPGTRLLVL.